This T cell receptor (beta chain) was captured in a study of T cells in localized non-small cell lung cancer. J was trimmed by 6 bases and V by 6 bases; bases with no gene match: 13. CDR1 and CDR2 (germline): MNHNY, SVGAGI (reference sequence). This CDR3 is 16 amino acids long. Clones were sequenced by immunoSEQ multiplex PCR, and TCRdb holds only the in-frame ones, with some missing. The sample holds around 30,000 clones, roughly 91% seen once. This specimen consisted of peripheral blood, obtained before any cancer treatment. The source is a female donor older than 55 with stage III squamous cell lung carcinoma. V and J are TRBV6-6 and TRBJ2-1, with TRBD2 matching 8 bases. DNA for the CDR3: TGTGCCAGCAGCCCCTTTTCGGCGGGGGGCTTCAATGAGCAGTTCTTC. Translation: CASSPFSAGGFNEQFF.